This T cell receptor (beta chain) was documented in a study of radiotherapy plus CTLA-4 blockade in lung cancer. Turning to the study itself: Among enrolled patients, less than 20% responded and approximately 33% achieved disease control. General study results and limits: Tumor-derived TCR clones expanded in blood after radiotherapy plus ipilimumab. Together with interferon-beta, which increased in serum after radiation, early dynamic changes in blood T cell clones were reportedly the best predictors of response.

Using immunoSEQ multiplex PCR, the repertoire was profiled, and TCRdb retains in-frame clones only, with some absent. The sample consists of about 62,000 clones, 60% to 80% of them appearing once. Remarks on this clone: Its matching antigen is unknown.

The CDR3 totals 16 residues. Trimming left V 2 bases short and J 2 bases short, with 14 bases between. Germline CDR1 SGHVS, CDR2 FQNEAQ. In chemo-refractory metastatic non-small-cell lung cancer, patients got ipilimumab CTLA-4 blockade together with focal radiation. Sequencing was performed on peripheral blood, taken from a patient treated with radiotherapy plus ipilimumab. The V and J genes are TRBV7-8 and TRBJ2-3; D possibly corresponds to TRBD1 (5 bases). This sequence originates from a human donor with non-small cell lung cancer who had a complete response to radiotherapy plus ipilimumab. The CDR3 region has the DNA TGTGCCAGCAGCTTATCCCCAAACAGGCCCACAGATACGCAGTATTTT. Residues: CASSLSPNRPTDTQYF.